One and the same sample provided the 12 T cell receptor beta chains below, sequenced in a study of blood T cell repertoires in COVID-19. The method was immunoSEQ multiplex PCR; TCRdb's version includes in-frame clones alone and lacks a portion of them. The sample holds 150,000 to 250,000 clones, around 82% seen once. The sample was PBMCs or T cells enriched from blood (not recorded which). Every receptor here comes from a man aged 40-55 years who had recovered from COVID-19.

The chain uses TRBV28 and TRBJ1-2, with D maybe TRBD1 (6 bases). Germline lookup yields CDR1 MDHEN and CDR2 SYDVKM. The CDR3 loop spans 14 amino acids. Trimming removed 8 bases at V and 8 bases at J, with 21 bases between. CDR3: CASHIPQGRRGYTF. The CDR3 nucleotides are TGTGCCAGCCATATCCCTCAGGGGCGTCGGGGCTACACCTTC.

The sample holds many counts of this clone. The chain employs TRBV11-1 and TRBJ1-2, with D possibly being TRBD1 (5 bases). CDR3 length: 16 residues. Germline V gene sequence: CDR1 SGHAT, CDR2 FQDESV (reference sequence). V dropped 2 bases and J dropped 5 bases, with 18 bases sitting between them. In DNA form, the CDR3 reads TGTGCCAGCAGCTTAAGGTCCGGTTTGGACAAGTATGGCTACACCTTC. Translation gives CASSLRSGLDKYGYTF.

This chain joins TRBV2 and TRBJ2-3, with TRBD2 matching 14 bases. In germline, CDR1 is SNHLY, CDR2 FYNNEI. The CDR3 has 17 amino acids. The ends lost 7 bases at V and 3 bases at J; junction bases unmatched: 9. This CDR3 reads CASTALGTSGRTDTQYF. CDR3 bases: TGTGCCAGCACTGCCCTTGGGACTAGCGGGAGAACAGATACGCAGTATTTT.

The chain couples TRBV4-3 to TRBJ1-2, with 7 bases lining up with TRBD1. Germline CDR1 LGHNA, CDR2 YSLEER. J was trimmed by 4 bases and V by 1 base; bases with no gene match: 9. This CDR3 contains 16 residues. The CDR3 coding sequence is TGCGCCAGCAGCCAAGGCAAGGGGGCGAAGCCCTATGGCTACACCTTC. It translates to CASSQGKGAKPYGYTF.

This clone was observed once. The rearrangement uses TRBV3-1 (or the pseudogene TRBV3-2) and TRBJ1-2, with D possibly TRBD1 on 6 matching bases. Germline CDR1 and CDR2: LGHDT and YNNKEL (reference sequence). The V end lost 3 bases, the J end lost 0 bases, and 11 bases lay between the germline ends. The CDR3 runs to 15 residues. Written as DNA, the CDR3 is TGTGCCAGCAGCCAGAGGACAGTCGCTAACTATGGCTACACCTTC. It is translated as CASSQRTVANYGYTF.

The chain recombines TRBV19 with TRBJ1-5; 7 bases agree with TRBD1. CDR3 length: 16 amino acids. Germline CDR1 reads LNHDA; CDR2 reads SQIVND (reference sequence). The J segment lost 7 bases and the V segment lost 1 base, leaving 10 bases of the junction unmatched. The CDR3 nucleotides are TGTGCCAGTAGTATAGTTCACAGGGGCCCCGGCCAGCCCCAGCATTTT. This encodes CASSIVHRGPGQPQHF.

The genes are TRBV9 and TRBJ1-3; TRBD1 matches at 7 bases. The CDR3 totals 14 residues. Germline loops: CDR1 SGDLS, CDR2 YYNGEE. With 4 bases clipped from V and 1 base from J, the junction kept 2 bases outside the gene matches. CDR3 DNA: TGTGCCAGCAGCCCGGGACAGTCTGGAAACACCATATATTTT. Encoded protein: CASSPGQSGNTIYF.

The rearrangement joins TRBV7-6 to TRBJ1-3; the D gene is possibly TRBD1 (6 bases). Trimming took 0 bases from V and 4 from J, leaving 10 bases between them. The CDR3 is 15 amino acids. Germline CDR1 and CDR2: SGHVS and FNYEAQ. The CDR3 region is CASSLATGSGNTIYF. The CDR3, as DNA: TGTGCCAGCAGCTTAGCAACAGGGAGCGGAAACACCATATATTTT.

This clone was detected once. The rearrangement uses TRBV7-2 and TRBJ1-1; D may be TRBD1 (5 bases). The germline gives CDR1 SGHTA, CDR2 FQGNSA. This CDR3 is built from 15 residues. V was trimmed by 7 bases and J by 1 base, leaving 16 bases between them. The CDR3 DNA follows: TGTGCCAGCAACCAAATCGGGGGTCCGAACACTGAAGCTTTCTTT. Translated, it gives CASNQIGGPNTEAFF.

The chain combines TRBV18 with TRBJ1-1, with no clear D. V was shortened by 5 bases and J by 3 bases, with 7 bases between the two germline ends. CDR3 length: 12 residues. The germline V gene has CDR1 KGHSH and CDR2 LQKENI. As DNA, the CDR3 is TGTGCCAGCTCATTATCGTACACTGAAGCTTTCTTT. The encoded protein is CASSLSYTEAFF.

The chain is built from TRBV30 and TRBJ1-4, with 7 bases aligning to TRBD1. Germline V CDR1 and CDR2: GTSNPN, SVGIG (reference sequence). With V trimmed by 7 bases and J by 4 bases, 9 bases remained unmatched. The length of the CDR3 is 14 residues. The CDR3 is CASNRDRDNEKLFF. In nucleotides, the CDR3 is TGTGCCTCGAACCGGGACAGAGATAATGAAAAACTGTTTTTT.

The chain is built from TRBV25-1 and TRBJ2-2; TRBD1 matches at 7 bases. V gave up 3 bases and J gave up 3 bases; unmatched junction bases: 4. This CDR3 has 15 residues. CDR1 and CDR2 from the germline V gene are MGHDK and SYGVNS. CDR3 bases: TGTGCCAGCAGTGAGGGGGACAGTCACACCGGGGAGCTGTTTTTT. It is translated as CASSEGDSHTGELFF.